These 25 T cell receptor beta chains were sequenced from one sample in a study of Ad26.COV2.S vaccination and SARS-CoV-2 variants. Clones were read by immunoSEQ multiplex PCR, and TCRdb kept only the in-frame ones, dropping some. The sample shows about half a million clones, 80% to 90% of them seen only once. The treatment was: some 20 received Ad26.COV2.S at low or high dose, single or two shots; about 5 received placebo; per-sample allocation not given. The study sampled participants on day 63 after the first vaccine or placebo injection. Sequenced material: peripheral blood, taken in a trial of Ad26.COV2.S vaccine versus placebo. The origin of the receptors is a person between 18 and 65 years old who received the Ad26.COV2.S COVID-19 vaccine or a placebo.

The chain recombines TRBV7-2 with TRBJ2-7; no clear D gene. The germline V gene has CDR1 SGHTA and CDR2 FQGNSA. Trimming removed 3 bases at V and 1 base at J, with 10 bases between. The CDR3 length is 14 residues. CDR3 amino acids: CASSFAVKSYEQYF. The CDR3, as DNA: TGTGCCAGCAGCTTCGCCGTTAAGTCCTACGAGCAGTACTTC.

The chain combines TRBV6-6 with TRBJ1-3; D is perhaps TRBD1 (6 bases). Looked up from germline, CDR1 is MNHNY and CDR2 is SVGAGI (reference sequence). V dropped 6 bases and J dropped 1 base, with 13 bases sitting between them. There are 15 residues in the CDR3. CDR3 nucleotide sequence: TGTGCCAGCAGAGAAAACAGGGAATCTGGAAACACCATATATTTT. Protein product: CASRENRESGNTIYF.

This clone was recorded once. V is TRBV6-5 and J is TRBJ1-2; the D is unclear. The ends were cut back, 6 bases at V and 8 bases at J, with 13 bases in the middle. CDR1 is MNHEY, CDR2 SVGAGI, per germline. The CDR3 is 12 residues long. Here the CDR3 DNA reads TGTGCCAGCAGCAAGTGGGATGGCGGCTACACCTTC. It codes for CASSKWDGGYTF.

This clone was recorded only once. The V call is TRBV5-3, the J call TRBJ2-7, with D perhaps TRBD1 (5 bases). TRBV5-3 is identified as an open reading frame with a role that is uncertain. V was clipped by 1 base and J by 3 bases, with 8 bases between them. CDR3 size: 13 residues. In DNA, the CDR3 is TGTGCCAGAAGCTTGCCAGGGATCTACGAGCAGTACTTC. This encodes CARSLPGIYEQYF.

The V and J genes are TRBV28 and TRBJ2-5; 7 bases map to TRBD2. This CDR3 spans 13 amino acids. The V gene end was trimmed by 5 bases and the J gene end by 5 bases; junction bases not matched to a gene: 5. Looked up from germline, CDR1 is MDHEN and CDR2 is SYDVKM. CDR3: CASSNHGGETQYF. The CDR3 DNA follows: TGTGCCAGCAGTAACCACGGGGGGGAGACCCAGTACTTC.

The CDR3 spells CASSLRSNEKLFF. CDR3 nucleotides: TGTGCCAGCAGTTTAAGGTCTAATGAAAAACTGTTTTTT. The gene calls are TRBV27 and TRBJ1-4, with D unclear. CDR1 is MNHEY and CDR2 is SMNVEV in the germline V gene (reference sequence). The ends were cut back, 2 bases at V and 3 bases at J, with 4 bases in the middle. This CDR3 spans 13 amino acids. The variable domain in full, completed from reference TRBV27 and TRBJ1-4, reads EAQVTQNPRYLITVTGKKLTVTCSQNMNHEYMSWYRQDPGLGLRQIYYSMNVEVTDKGDVPEGYKVSRKEKRNFPLILESPSPNQTSLYFCASSLRSNEKLFFGSGTQLSVL.

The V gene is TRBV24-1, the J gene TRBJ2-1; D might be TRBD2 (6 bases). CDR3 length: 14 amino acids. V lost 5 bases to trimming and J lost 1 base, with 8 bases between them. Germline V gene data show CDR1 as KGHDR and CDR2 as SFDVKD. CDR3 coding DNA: TGTGCCACCAGTGCCCGGGAGTCCTACAATGAGCAGTTCTTC. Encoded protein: CATSARESYNEQFF.

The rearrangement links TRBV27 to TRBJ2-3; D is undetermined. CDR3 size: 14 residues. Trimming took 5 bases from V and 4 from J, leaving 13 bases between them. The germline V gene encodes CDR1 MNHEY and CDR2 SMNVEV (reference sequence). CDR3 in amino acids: CASSISPVADTQYF. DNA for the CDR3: TGTGCCAGCAGTATTTCTCCTGTGGCAGATACGCAGTATTTT.

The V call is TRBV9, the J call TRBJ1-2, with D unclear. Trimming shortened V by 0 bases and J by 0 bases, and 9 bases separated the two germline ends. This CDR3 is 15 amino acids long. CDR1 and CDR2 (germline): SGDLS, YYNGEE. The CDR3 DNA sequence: TGTGCCAGCAGCGTAGGATCCGAAACTAACTATGGCTACACCTTC. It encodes CASSVGSETNYGYTF.

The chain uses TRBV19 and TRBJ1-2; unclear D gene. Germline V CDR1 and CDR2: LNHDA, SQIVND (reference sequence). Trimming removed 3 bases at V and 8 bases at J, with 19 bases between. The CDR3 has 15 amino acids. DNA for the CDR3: TGTGCCAGTAGTATCACAGTACGGGTGGCGGAAGGCTACACCTTC. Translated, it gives CASSITVRVAEGYTF.

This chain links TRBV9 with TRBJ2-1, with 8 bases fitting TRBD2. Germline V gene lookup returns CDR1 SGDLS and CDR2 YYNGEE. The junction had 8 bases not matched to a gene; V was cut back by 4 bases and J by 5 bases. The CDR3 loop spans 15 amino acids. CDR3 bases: TGTGCCAGCAGCCGAGCGGGAGTAGAGGACAATGAGCAGTTCTTC. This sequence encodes CASSRAGVEDNEQFF.

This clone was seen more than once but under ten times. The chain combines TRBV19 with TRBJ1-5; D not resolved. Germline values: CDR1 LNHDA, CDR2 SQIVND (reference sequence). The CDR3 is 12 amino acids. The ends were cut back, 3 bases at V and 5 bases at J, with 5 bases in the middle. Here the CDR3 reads CASSIFYQPQHF. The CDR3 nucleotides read TGTGCCAGTAGTATCTTCTATCAGCCCCAGCATTTT. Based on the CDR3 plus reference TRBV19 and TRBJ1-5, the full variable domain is DGGITQSPKYLFRKEGQNVTLSCEQNLNHDAMYWYRQDPGQGLRLIYYSQIVNDFQKGDIAEGYSVSREKKESFPLTVTSAQKNPTAFYLCASSIFYQPQHFGDGTRLSIL.

The chain's CDR3 is CATLRPGREETQYF. The CDR3 DNA reads TGTGCCACCTTGAGACCAGGCCGGGAAGAGACCCAGTACTTC. V gene TRBV3-1 (or the pseudogene TRBV3-2) combines with J gene TRBJ2-5; no clear D gene. Germline CDR1 reads LGHDT; CDR2 reads YNNKEL (reference sequence). This CDR3 is built from 14 residues. Between the trimmed V and J ends, which lost 10 bases and 3 bases, there was a span of 18 bases.

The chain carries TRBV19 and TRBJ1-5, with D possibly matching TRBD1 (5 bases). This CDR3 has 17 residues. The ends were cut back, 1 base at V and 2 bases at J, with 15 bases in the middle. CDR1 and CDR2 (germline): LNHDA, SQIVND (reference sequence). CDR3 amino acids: CASSIAVRGRGNQPQHF. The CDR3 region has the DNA TGTGCCAGTAGTATAGCCGTGCGGGGCCGGGGCAATCAGCCCCAGCATTTT. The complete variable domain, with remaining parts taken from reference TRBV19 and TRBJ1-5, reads DGGITQSPKYLFRKEGQNVTLSCEQNLNHDAMYWYRQDPGQGLRLIYYSQIVNDFQKGDIAEGYSVSREKKESFPLTVTSAQKNPTAFYLCASSIAVRGRGNQPQHFGDGTRLSIL.

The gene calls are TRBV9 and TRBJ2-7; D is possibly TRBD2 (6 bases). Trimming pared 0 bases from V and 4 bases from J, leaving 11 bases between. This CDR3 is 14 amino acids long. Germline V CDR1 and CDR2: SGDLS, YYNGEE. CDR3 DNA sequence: TGTGCCAGCAGCGTAGGGGGAGGAGAATACGAGCAGTACTTC. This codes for CASSVGGGEYEQYF.

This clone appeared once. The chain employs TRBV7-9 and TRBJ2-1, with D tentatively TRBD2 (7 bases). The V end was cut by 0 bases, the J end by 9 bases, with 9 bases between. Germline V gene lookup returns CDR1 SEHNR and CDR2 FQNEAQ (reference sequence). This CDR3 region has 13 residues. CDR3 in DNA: TGTGCCAGCAGCTTAGCGGCGGGGGCTGAGCAGTTCTTC. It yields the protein CASSLAAGAEQFF.

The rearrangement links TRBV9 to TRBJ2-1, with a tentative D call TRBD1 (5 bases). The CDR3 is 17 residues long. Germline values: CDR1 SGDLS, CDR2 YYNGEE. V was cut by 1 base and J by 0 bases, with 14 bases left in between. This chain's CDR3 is CASSVRPGISSYNEQFF. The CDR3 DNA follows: TGTGCCAGCAGCGTACGTCCAGGGATCAGCTCCTACAATGAGCAGTTCTTC.

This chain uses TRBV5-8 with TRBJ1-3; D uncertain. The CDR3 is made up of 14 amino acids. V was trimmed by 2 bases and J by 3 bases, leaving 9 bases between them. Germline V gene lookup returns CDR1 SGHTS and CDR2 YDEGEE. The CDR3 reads CASSFGKNGNTIYF. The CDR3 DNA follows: TGTGCCAGCAGCTTTGGGAAGAATGGAAACACCATATATTTT.

The CDR3 DNA sequence: TGTGCCAGCAGCCGAATCGAAAGGTCCTCCTACGAGCAGTACTTC. Protein: CASSRIERSSYEQYF. The rearrangement uses TRBV11-2 and TRBJ2-7; D uncertain. The germline gives CDR1 SGHAT, CDR2 FQNNGV. The CDR3 runs 15 residues. V lost 5 bases, J lost 0 bases, and 14 bases lay in between.

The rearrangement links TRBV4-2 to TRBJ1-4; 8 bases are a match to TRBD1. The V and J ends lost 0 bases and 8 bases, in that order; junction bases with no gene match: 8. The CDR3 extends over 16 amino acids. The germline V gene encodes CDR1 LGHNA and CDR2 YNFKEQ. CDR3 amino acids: CASSQDPQGGWEKLFF. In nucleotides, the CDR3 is TGTGCCAGCAGCCAAGATCCACAGGGGGGCTGGGAAAAACTGTTTTTT.

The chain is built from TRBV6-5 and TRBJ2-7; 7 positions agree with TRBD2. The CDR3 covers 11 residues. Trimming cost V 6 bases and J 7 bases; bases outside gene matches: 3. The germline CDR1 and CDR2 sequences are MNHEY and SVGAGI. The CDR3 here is CASRAGVEQYF. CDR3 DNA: TGTGCCAGCAGGGCGGGGGTTGAGCAGTACTTC.

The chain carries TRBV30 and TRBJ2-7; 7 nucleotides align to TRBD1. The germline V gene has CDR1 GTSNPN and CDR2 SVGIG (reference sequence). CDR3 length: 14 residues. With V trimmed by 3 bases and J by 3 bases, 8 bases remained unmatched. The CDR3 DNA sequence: TGTGCCTGGAGGGCTGGGACAGCATTCTACGAGCAGTACTTC. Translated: CAWRAGTAFYEQYF. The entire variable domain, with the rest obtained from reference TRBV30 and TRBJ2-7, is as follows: SQTIHQWPATLVQPVGSPLSLECTVEGTSNPNLYWYRQAAGRGLQLLFYSVGIGQISSEVPQNLSASRPQDRQFILSSKKLLLSDSGFYLCAWRAGTAFYEQYFGPGTRLTVT.

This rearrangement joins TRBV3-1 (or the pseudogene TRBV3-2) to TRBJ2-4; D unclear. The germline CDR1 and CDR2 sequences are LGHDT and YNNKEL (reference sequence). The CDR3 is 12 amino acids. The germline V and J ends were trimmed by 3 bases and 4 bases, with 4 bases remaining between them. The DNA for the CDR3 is TGTGCCAGCAGCCAGACAAAAAACATTCAGTACTTC. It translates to CASSQTKNIQYF.

The CDR3 sequence: CASSYSPGPPFNYGYTF. The CDR3 DNA follows: TGTGCCAGCAGTTACTCTCCCGGGCCCCCTTTTAACTATGGCTACACCTTC. The J gene is TRBJ1-2, the V gene TRBV6-2 or TRBV6-3, with D unclear. V was shortened by 0 bases and J by 1 base, with 15 bases between the two germline ends. There are 17 residues in the CDR3. Germline V CDR1 and CDR2: MNHEY, SVGEGT.

In DNA form, the CDR3 reads TGTGCCAGCAGGTTCTTGAGTGGCTATGGCTACACCTTC. This sequence encodes CASRFLSGYGYTF. The gene calls are TRBV6-5 and TRBJ1-2; D unclear. CDR3 length: 13 residues. Germline CDR1 reads MNHEY; CDR2 reads SVGAGI. The V end lost 6 bases, the J end lost 4 bases, and 12 bases lay between the germline ends.